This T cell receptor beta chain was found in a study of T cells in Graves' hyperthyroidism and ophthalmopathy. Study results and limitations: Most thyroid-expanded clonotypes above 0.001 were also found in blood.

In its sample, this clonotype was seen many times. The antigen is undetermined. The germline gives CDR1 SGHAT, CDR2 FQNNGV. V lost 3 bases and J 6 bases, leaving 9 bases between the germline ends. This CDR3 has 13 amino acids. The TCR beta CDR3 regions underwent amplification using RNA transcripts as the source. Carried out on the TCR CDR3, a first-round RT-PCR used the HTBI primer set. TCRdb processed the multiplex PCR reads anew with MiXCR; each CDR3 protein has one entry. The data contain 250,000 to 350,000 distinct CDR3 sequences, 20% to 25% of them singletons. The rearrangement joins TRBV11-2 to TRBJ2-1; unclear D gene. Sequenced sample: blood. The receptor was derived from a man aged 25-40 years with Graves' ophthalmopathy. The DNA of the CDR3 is TGTGCCAGCAGCTTGATTTGGGGCAATGAGCAGTTCTTC. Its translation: CASSLIWGNEQFF.